Listed below are T cell receptor beta chains from one sample, sequenced in a study of beta chain features in type 1 diabetes. Libraries were prepared by immunoSEQ multiplex PCR; TCRdb keeps only in-frame clonotypes and omits some of them. Here the sample spans about 270,000 clones, around an eighth being singletons. The specimen was naive CD4+ T cells from blood. These receptor sequences come from a woman in her forties in good health. The CDR3 runs from the conserved cysteine through the conserved F or W. The D gene is left open where the match is weak. Rows give clone size only sometimes, using once, few, many, or a class for an expanded clone.

size	V	D	J	CDR3	DNA
.	TRBV19	.	TRBJ2-7	CASSIARQASEQYF	TGTGCCAGTAGTATAGCTCGGCAGGCCAGCGAGCAGTACTTC
few	TRBV6-1	TRBD1	TRBJ1-5	CASSEAKGGQGYLRPQHF	TGTGCCAGCAGTGAAGCAAAAGGTGGACAGGGTTATCTACGGCCCCAGCATTTT
few	TRBV28	.	TRBJ2-7	CASSSPGGQVYEQYF	TGTGCCAGCAGTTCACCCGGGGGGCAGGTATACGAGCAGTACTTC
few	TRBV6-5	.	TRBJ2-7	CASSSHLEDEQYF	TGTGCCAGCAGTTCCCACCTGGAGGACGAGCAGTACTTC
.	TRBV7-8	.	TRBJ2-2	CASSLPGTGELFF	TGTGCCAGCAGCCTTCCGGGTACCGGGGAGCTGTTTTTT
few	TRBV25-1	TRBD2	TRBJ2-3	CASSPPGAGGRSDTQYF	TGTGCCAGCAGTCCCCCTGGGGCGGGGGGGCGGTCAGATACGCAGTATTTT
few	TRBV6-5	TRBD1	TRBJ2-7	CASRTGTYEQYF	TGTGCCAGCAGGACAGGGACCTACGAGCAGTACTTC
few	TRBV29-1	TRBD1	TRBJ2-7	CSVNSGQATYEQYF	TGCAGCGTAAACTCAGGACAGGCCACCTACGAGCAGTACTTC
.	TRBV5-4	TRBD2	TRBJ2-2	CASSPGTRTGELFF	TGTGCCAGCAGCCCCGGGACTAGAACCGGGGAGCTGTTTTTT
few	TRBV9	TRBD1	TRBJ2-5	CASSAGGGTGGRQETQYF	TGTGCCAGCAGCGCAGGAGGGGGGACAGGGGGTCGACAAGAGACCCAGTACTTC
few	TRBV20-1	.	TRBJ1-2	CSPGVNYGYTF	TGCAGTCCAGGGGTGAACTATGGCTACACCTTC
.	TRBV27	TRBD1	TRBJ1-5	CASSLRRPGQGIRNQPQHF	TGTGCCAGCAGCCTTCGAAGACCGGGACAGGGGATACGAAATCAGCCCCAGCATTTT
few	TRBV19	.	TRBJ2-5	CASSLIGEETQYF	TGTGCCAGTAGCTTGATAGGGGAAGAGACCCAGTACTTC
.	TRBV5-4	.	TRBJ2-2	CASSQRGRRGPFGELFF	TGTGCCAGCAGTCAAAGGGGTAGGCGGGGACCCTTCGGGGAGCTGTTTTTT
.	TRBV19	TRBD1	TRBJ2-3	CASSSPGQIRADTQYF	TGTGCCAGTAGCTCCCCGGGACAGATTCGAGCAGATACGCAGTATTTT
few	TRBV19	.	TRBJ2-5	CASSIVAGIVIQETQYF	TGTGCCAGTAGTATAGTTGCAGGGATCGTTATCCAAGAGACCCAGTACTTC
.	TRBV7-8	.	TRBJ2-7	CASSLGGRTGSEQYF	TGTGCCAGCAGCTTAGGGGGGAGGACGGGGAGCGAGCAGTACTTC